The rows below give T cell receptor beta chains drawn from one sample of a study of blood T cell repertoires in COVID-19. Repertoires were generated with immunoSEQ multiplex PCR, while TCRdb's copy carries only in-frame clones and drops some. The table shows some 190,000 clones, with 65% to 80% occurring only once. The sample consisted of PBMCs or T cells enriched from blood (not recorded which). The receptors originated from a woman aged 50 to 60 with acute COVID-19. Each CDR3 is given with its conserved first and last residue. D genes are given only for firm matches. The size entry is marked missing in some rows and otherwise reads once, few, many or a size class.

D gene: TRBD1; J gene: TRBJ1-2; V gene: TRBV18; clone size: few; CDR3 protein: CASSPTGVANYGYTF; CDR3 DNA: TGTGCCAGCTCACCCACAGGGGTGGCGAACTATGGCTACACCTTC
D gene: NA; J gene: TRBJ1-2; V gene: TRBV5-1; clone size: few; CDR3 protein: CASSFQGLRGYTF; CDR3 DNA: TGCGCCAGCAGCTTCCAGGGGCTTCGTGGCTACACCTTC
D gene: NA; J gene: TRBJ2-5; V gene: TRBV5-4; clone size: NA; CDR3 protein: CASSWDTSRRETQYF; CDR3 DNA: TGTGCCAGCAGCTGGGACACCTCGAGGCGAGAGACCCAGTACTTC
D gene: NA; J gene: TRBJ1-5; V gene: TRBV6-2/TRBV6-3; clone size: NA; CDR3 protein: CASSYAALNQPQHF; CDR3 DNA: TGTGCCAGCAGTTACGCGGCCCTAAATCAGCCCCAGCATTTT
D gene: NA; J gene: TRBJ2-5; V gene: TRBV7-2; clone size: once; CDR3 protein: CASSLERRQKETQYF; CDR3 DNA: TGTGCCAGCAGCTTAGAGAGGCGACAGAAAGAGACCCAGTACTTC
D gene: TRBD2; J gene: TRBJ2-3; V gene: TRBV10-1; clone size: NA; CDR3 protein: CASSRGSGGPKGDTQYF; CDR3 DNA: TGCGCCAGCAGCAGAGGGTCGGGGGGGCCAAAAGGAGATACGCAGTATTTT
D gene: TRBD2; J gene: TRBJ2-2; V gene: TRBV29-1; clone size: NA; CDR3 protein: CSASPFLRGASTGELFF; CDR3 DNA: TGCAGCGCTAGCCCTTTTCTGCGGGGGGCGAGCACCGGGGAGCTGTTTTTT
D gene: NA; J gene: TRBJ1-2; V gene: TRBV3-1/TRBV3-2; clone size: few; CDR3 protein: CASSPGDYGYTF; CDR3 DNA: TGTGCCAGCAGCCCGGGGGACTATGGCTACACCTTC
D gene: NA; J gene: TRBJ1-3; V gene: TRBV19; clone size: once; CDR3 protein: CASRVTSPGNTIYF; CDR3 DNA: TGTGCCAGTAGAGTGACTTCCCCCGGAAACACCATATATTTT
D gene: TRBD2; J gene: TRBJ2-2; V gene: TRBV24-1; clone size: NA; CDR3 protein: CATSDFGGGNTGELFF; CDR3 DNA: TGTGCCACCAGTGATTTCGGCGGGGGGAACACCGGGGAGCTGTTTTTT
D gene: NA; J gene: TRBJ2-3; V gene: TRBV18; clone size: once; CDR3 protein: CASRSADTQYF; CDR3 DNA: TGTGCCAGCCGCTCGGCAGATACGCAGTATTTT
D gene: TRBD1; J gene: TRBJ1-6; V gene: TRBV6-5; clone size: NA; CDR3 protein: CASRTGVNNSPLHF; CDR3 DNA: TGTGCCAGCAGAACAGGGGTCAATAATTCACCCCTCCACTTT
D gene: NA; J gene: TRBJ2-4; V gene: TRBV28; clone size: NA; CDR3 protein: CASSLRSGQNIQYF; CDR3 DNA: TGTGCCAGCAGTTTAAGGTCAGGCCAAAACATTCAGTACTTC
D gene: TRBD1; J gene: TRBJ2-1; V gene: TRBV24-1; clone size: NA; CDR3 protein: CATSPSGTGSDNEQFF; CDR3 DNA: TGTGCCACCAGCCCGTCCGGGACAGGCTCCGACAATGAGCAGTTCTTC
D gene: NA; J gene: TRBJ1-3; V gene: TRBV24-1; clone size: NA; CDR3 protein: CATSDPRGGNTIYF; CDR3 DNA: TGTGCCACCAGTGACCCGAGGGGGGGAAACACCATATATTTT
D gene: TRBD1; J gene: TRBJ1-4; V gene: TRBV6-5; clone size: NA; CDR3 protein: CASSRTGGEKLFF; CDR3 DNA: TGTGCCAGCAGTCGGACAGGGGGTGAAAAACTGTTTTTT
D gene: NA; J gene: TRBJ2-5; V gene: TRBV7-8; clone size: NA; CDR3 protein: CASSLAGGETQYF; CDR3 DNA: TGTGCCAGCAGCTTAGCTGGCGGAGAGACCCAGTACTTC
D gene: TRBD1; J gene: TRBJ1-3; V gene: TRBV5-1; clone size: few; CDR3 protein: CASSSQGASGNTIYF; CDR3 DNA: TGCGCCAGCAGCTCACAGGGGGCTAGCGGAAACACCATATATTTT
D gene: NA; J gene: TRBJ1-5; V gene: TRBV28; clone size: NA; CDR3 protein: CASRESNQPQHF; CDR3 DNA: TGTGCCAGCAGAGAGAGCAATCAGCCCCAGCATTTT
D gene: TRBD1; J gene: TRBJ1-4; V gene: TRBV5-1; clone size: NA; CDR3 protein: CASSSPPGQANEKLFF; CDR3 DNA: TGCGCCAGCAGCTCTCCACCGGGACAGGCGAATGAAAAACTGTTTTTT
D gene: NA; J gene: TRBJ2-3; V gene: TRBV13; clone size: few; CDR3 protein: CASSLMGDFSTDTQYF; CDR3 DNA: TGTGCCAGCAGCTTAATGGGGGACTTCTCCACAGATACGCAGTATTTT
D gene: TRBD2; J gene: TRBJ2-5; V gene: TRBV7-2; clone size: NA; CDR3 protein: CASSLVSLAGGSPQETQYF; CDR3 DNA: TGTGCCAGCAGCTTAGTCTCTCTAGCGGGGGGCTCGCCTCAAGAGACCCAGTACTTC